This section outlines one TCR beta chain sequence together with its context. The antigen is not known. The data were obtained in a study of T cell responses to AZD1222 COVID-19 vaccine. Study findings and constraints: Close to half of spike-specific TCRs reportedly recognize unmutated variant regions. Once two AZD1222 doses were given, Spike-specific TCR breadth and depth went up. No day 14 peak samples; only post-peak repertoires were characterized. In a largely white British group with more females than males, clonal diversity was possibly underestimated.

Per germline, CDR1 LGHNA and CDR2 YSLEER. The V and J ends lost 0 bases and 0 bases respectively, with 14 bases between them. The CDR3 spans 17 residues. Using immunoSEQ multiplex PCR, the repertoire was profiled, and TCRdb retains in-frame clones only, with some absent. The repertoire consists of fewer than 150,000 clones, with about 88% occurring once and the leading ten covering about 3%. The TCR was taken from an adult who received the AZD1222 COVID-19 vaccine. The chain couples TRBV4-3 to TRBJ1-2, with D possibly matching TRBD1 (5 bases). Sequenced material: peripheral blood, taken 28 days after the second AZD1222 dose. The CDR3 bases are TGCGCCAGCAGCCAAGATGCCGGGGCGGGAGCTAACTATGGCTACACCTTC. Residues: CASSQDAGAGANYGYTF.